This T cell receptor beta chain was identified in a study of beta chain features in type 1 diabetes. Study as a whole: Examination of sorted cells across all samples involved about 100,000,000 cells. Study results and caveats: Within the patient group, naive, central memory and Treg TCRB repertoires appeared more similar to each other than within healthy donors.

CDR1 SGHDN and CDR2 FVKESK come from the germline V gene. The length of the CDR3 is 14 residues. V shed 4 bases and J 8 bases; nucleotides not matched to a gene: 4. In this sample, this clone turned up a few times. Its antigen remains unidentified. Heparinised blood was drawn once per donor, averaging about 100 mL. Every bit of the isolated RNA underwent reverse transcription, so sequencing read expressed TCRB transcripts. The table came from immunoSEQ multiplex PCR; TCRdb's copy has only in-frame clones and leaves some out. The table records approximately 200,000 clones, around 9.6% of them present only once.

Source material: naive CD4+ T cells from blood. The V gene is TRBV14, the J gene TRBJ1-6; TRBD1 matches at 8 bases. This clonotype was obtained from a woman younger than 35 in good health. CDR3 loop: CASSRQGWDSPLHF. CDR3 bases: TGTGCCAGCAGCCGACAGGGGTGGGATTCACCCCTCCACTTT.